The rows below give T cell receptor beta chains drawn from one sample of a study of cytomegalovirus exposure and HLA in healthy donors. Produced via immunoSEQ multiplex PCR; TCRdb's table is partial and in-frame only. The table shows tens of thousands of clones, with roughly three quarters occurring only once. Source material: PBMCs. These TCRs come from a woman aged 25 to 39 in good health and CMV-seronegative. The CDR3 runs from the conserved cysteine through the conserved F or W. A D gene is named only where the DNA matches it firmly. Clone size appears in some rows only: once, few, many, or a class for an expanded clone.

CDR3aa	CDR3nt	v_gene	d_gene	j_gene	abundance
CASSSAKKTSGSSSTDTQYF	TGTGCCAGCAGCTCCGCCAAGAAGACTAGCGGGAGTAGTAGTACAGATACGCAGTATTTT	TRBV5-4	TRBD2	TRBJ2-3	-
CASSLARGKGENTEAFF	TGTGCCAGCAGCTTAGCCCGGGGGAAAGGGGAGAACACTGAAGCTTTCTTT	TRBV7-6	-	TRBJ1-1	-
CASSDKGPGIGELFF	TGTGCCAGCAGTGATAAGGGGCCAGGGATAGGGGAGCTGTTTTTT	TRBV2	-	TRBJ2-2	-
CASSSGQQEETQYF	TGCGCCAGCAGCTCGGGACAGCAAGAAGAGACCCAGTACTTC	TRBV5-1	TRBD1	TRBJ2-5	-
CASSLAGGYTEAFF	TGCGCCAGCAGCTTGGCCGGAGGGTACACTGAAGCTTTCTTT	TRBV5-1	-	TRBJ1-1	-
CASSYLTSPENTEAFF	TGTGCCAGCAGTTACCTCACCTCCCCAGAGAACACTGAAGCTTTCTTT	TRBV6-6	-	TRBJ1-1	-
CASSFGQGTEKLFF	TGTGCCAGCAGCTTCGGACAGGGGACTGAAAAACTGTTTTTT	TRBV5-6	TRBD1	TRBJ1-4	-
CASRPGNTGELFF	TGTGCCAGTAGACCAGGGAATACCGGGGAGCTGTTTTTT	TRBV19	-	TRBJ2-2	-
CASSQDIGQGWNIQYF	TGTGCCAGCAGCCAAGATATCGGACAGGGATGGAACATTCAGTACTTC	TRBV14	TRBD1	TRBJ2-4	once
CASSTDRYNEQFF	TGCGCCAGCAGCACTGACAGGTACAATGAGCAGTTCTTC	TRBV4-1	-	TRBJ2-1	once
CASSNTLNTEAFF	TGTGCCAGCAGTAACACCTTAAACACTGAAGCTTTCTTT	TRBV7-9	-	TRBJ1-1	few
CASSEGGGRQLAGVLNEQFF	TGTGCCAGCAGTGAAGGAGGGGGACGACAACTAGCGGGAGTTCTAAATGAGCAGTTCTTC	TRBV6-1	TRBD2	TRBJ2-1	few
CASRVLSGELFF	TGTGCCAGCAGGGTTCTATCCGGGGAGCTGTTTTTT	TRBV2	-	TRBJ2-2	-
CASSLAFGGGYTF	TGTGCCAGCAGCTTGGCATTCGGGGGTGGCTACACCTTC	TRBV5-4	-	TRBJ1-2	-
CASRPNSNQPQHF	TGTGCCAGTAGACCTAATAGCAATCAGCCCCAGCATTTT	TRBV19	-	TRBJ1-5	-
CASSLIPGTGVSGNTIYF	TGTGCCAGCAGCTTGATCCCCGGGACAGGAGTCTCTGGAAACACCATATATTTT	TRBV7-9	TRBD1	TRBJ1-3	once
CASRPYRGRTNEKLFF	TGTGCCAGCAGACCTTACAGGGGGCGAACTAATGAAAAACTGTTTTTT	TRBV6-6	TRBD1	TRBJ1-4	-
CASRDRRGSYEQYF	TGTGCCAGCAGGGACAGAAGGGGTTCCTACGAGCAGTACTTC	TRBV6-1	-	TRBJ2-7	few
CASSAFRGLVPYGYTF	TGTGCCAGCAGTGCCTTCAGGGGGCTGGTCCCCTATGGCTACACCTTC	TRBV25-1	TRBD1	TRBJ1-2	-
CASSAGTGTGRNLGNQPQHF	TGTGCCAGCAGCGCCGGGACCGGGACAGGGAGAAACCTTGGCAATCAGCCCCAGCATTTT	TRBV9	TRBD1	TRBJ1-5	-
CASSPGGDGEAQHF	TGCGCCAGCTCCCCGGGGGGGGATGGGGAGGCCCAGCATTTT	TRBV5-1	-	TRBJ1-5	-
CASSVGLSGDTQYF	TGTGCCAGCAGCGTTGGACTCTCGGGAGATACGCAGTATTTT	TRBV14	-	TRBJ2-3	few